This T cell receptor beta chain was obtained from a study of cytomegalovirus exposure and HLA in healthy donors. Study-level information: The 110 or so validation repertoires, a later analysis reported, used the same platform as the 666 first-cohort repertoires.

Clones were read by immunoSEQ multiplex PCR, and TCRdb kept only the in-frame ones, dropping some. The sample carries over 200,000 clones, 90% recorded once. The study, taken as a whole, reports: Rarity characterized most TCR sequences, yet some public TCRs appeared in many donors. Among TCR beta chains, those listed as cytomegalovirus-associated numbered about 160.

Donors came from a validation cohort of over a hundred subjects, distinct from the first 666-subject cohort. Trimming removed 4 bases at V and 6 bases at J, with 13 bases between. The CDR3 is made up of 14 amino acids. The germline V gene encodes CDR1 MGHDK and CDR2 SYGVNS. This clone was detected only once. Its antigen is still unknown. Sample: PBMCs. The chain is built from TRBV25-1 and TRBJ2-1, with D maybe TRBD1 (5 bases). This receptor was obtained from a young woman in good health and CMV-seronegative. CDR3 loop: CASSGSGRGNEQFF. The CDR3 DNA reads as TGTGCCAGCAGTGGGTCTGGTAGGGGCAATGAGCAGTTCTTC.